Listed below are T cell receptor beta chains from one sample, sequenced in a study of T cells and Merkel cell carcinoma outcomes. The protocol was immunoSEQ multiplex PCR, while the TCRdb copy is restricted to in-frame clones and leaves out a portion. This table has about 15,000 clones, roughly four fifths appearing once. Sequenced: tumor tissue from Merkel cell carcinoma. The receptors shown here come from a human donor with Merkel cell carcinoma. Both conserved end residues are part of each CDR3. D genes are given only for firm matches. Where a row states a size, it is once, few, many or the class of an expanded clone; other rows omit it.

V gene	D gene	J gene	clone size	CDR3 DNA	CDR3 protein
TRBV5-1	TRBD1	TRBJ2-7	once	TGCGCCAGCAGAACGGGACAGGGGGCGGTCGACGAGCAGTACTTC	CASRTGQGAVDEQYF
TRBV2	-	TRBJ1-4	-	TGTGCCAGCAGGTCGAGTAGGAGTGAAAAACTGTTTTTT	CASRSSRSEKLFF
TRBV18	-	TRBJ1-3	-	TGTGCCAGCTCACCAGACGGGGTTTCTGGAAACACCATATATTTT	CASSPDGVSGNTIYF
TRBV6-6	TRBD1	TRBJ2-1	-	TGTGCCAGCAGTTATGCACAGGGGGCGCAGGGTGAGCAGTTCTTC	CASSYAQGAQGEQFF
TRBV19	TRBD1	TRBJ2-2	-	TGTGCCAGTAGTATGGGGACAGGGGTAGGCGGGGAGCTGTTTTTT	CASSMGTGVGGELFF
TRBV18	-	TRBJ1-5	-	TGTGCCAGCTCGACGTTCCAGGATCAGCCCCAGCATTTT	CASSTFQDQPQHF
TRBV5-6	-	TRBJ1-2	few	TGTGCCAGCAGCTTGTGGGTTGACGGCTACACCTTC	CASSLWVDGYTF
TRBV6-5	-	TRBJ2-7	few	TGTGCCAGCAGAACGGGACACTACGAGCAGTACTTC	CASRTGHYEQYF
TRBV29-1	-	TRBJ2-3	-	TGCAGCGTTGAAGATCCAGACGGCACAGATACGCAGTATTTT	CSVEDPDGTDTQYF
TRBV28	-	TRBJ2-1	-	TGTGCCAGCAGTCTCCCTCGGGGGCTATACAATGAGCAGTTCTTC	CASSLPRGLYNEQFF
TRBV15	-	TRBJ2-6	once	TGTGCCACCAGCAATCCCAACTCTGGGGCCAACGTCCTGACTTTC	CATSNPNSGANVLTF
TRBV27	-	TRBJ1-5	-	TGTGCCAGCAAGAGGACCCCATACAATCAGCCCCAGCATTTT	CASKRTPYNQPQHF
TRBV27	TRBD1	TRBJ2-7	-	TGTGCCAGCATTGGACAGGGCAGCGAGCAGTACTTC	CASIGQGSEQYF
TRBV7-2	-	TRBJ1-1	-	TGTGCCAGCAGCCCCCGACTGGGGCTCGAAACTGAAGCTTTCTTT	CASSPRLGLETEAFF
TRBV30	TRBD1	TRBJ1-4	-	TGTGCCTGGGAAAACAGGGGGGGCGGAAAACTGTTTTTT	CAWENRGGGKLFF
TRBV6-6	-	TRBJ2-1	-	TGTGCCAGTAGGGGCCCAACACCCTACAATGAGCAGTTCTTC	CASRGPTPYNEQFF
TRBV7-2	-	TRBJ2-1	-	TGTGCCAGCAGCCAATCTCTGGGCGGAGGCCGGCAGGAGCAGTTCTTC	CASSQSLGGGRQEQFF
TRBV19	-	TRBJ1-4	once	TGTGCCAGTAGTATAAATGGGGGAACTAATGAAAAACTGTTTTTT	CASSINGGTNEKLFF
TRBV2	-	TRBJ1-6	-	TGTGCCAGCAGTGAGAGCAGGGCGAATTCACCCCTCCACTTT	CASSESRANSPLHF